This TCR beta chain originates from a study of CD8 T cells in Susac syndrome. Whole-study results and caveats: It was acknowledged by the study that relatively few individuals were included in its TCR sequencing and HLA analysis.

This CDR3 is 18 amino acids long. Germline V lookup: CDR1 SGHRS, CDR2 YFSETQ. V was cut by 3 bases and J by 1 base, with 22 bases left in between. Random hexamers were used to reverse transcribe roughly 0.45 to 1 ug of RNA. Amplification of TCR beta CDR3 across 54 Vbeta and 13 Jbeta was performed with immunoSEQ multiplex PCR. TCRdb redid the calling of the immunoSEQ multiplex PCR reads with MiXCR, one entry per CDR3 protein. The table has some 150,000 distinct CDR3 sequences, less than 95% seen once. Comment on this clonotype: Antigen: not known.

Sample: CD4+ T cells from PBMCs. The V and J genes are TRBV5-1 and TRBJ1-1, with a tentative D call TRBD1 (6 bases). The receptor was derived from a human donor in good health. The CDR3 protein is CASSSRRGEGDWNTEAFF. As DNA, the CDR3 is TGCGCCAGCAGCTCACGAAGGGGGGAGGGGGACTGGAACACTGAAGCTTTCTTT.